This TCR beta chain is from a study of blood T cell repertoires in COVID-19. Study-wide context: PBMCs, B-cell-depleted T cells, or T cells provided the cDNA or gDNA that made up the material.

Clones were read by immunoSEQ multiplex PCR, and TCRdb kept only the in-frame ones, dropping some. The sample consists of tens of thousands of clones, around 75% of them appearing once. Trimming took off 4 bases at V and 0 bases at J, with 13 bases between the two ends. This CDR3 comprises 15 residues. The germline CDR1 and CDR2 sequences are SQVTM and ANQGSEA. Material for sequencing was peripheral blood. The chain carries TRBV29-1 and TRBJ2-1; D is undetermined. The sequence was obtained from an elderly man with acute or convalescent COVID-19. CDR3 sequence (DNA): TGCAGCGTTGTGGCGAGACTGAGCTCCTACAATGAGCAGTTCTTC. Its protein is CSVVARLSSYNEQFF.